These 14 T cell receptor beta chains came from one sample sequenced in a study of cytomegalovirus exposure and HLA in healthy donors. 60 Vbeta and 13 Jbeta primers were used in PCR. The protocol was immunoSEQ multiplex PCR, while the TCRdb copy is restricted to in-frame clones and leaves out a portion. Here the sample spans 150,000 to 200,000 clones, about four fifths being singletons. The sample comprised PBMCs. Source of these receptors: a man between 45 and 60 years old in good health and CMV-seropositive.

The genes are TRBV28 and TRBJ2-5, with D possibly matching TRBD1 (6 bases). Trimming shortened V by 2 bases and J by 3 bases, and 13 bases separated the two germline ends. The CDR3 runs to 15 residues. The germline CDR1 and CDR2 sequences are MDHEN and SYDVKM. The CDR3 sequence is CASSLGQLVEETQYF. CDR3 nucleotides: TGTGCCAGCAGTTTAGGACAGCTCGTGGAAGAGACCCAGTACTTC.

This chain connects TRBV2 to TRBJ2-2; 9 bases are a match to TRBD1. The germline CDR1 and CDR2 sequences are SNHLY and FYNNEI. This CDR3 is built from 16 residues. With 5 bases clipped from V and 4 bases from J, the junction kept 8 bases outside the gene matches. The CDR3 loop is CASSKLGQGFTGELFF. The DNA of the CDR3 is TGTGCCAGCAGTAAACTGGGACAGGGCTTCACCGGGGAGCTGTTTTTT.

The gene calls are TRBV15 and TRBJ1-4; D unresolved. This CDR3 has 15 amino acids. Germline assignment: CDR1 LNHNV and CDR2 YYDKDF (reference sequence). Trimming shortened V by 1 base and J by 11 bases, and 17 bases separated the two germline ends. CDR3 sequence reads: CATSRAGRSMEKLFF. For the CDR3, the DNA is TGTGCCACCAGCAGAGCCGGGAGATCAATGGAGAAACTGTTTTTT.

The V gene is TRBV7-6, the J gene TRBJ2-5, with 7 nucleotides matching TRBD1. CDR1 and CDR2 from the germline V gene are SGHVS and FNYEAQ. The CDR3 is 15 amino acids. Losses at the gene ends were 3 bases for V and 0 bases for J; bases not matched to a gene: 4. The CDR3 loop reads CASSLTGRYQETQYF. The CDR3 DNA sequence: TGTGCCAGCAGCTTGACAGGGCGATACCAAGAGACCCAGTACTTC.

CDR3 nucleotides: TGTGCCAGCAGCACCCACGGGACTAGCGGGGGCACAGATACGCAGTATTTT. Amino acids: CASSTHGTSGGTDTQYF. The V and J genes are TRBV9 and TRBJ2-3; 13 nucleotides align to TRBD2. Germline trimming cut 4 bases from V and 1 base from J; bases unmatched to any gene: 6. The CDR3 sequence is 17 residues long. Germline CDR1 and CDR2: SGDLS and YYNGEE.

This clone was detected once. The V call is TRBV4-1, the J call TRBJ2-1, with TRBD2 matching over 7 bases. J gave up 6 bases and V 0 bases, and 5 bases lay outside the gene matches. This CDR3 is built from 15 residues. Germline CDR1 and CDR2: MGHRA and YSYEKL. Written as DNA, the CDR3 is TGCGCCAGCAGCCAAGAAGGGCGGGAGAGCAATGAGCAGTTCTTC. This sequence encodes CASSQEGRESNEQFF.

V gene TRBV7-2 combines with J gene TRBJ1-4, with D unresolved. Germline lookup yields CDR1 SGHTA and CDR2 FQGNSA. The CDR3 loop spans 12 amino acids. The ends were cut back, 2 bases at V and 4 bases at J, with 2 bases in the middle. In DNA form, the CDR3 reads TGTGCCAGCAGCTTACGTAATGAAAAACTGTTTTTT. Amino acid sequence: CASSLRNEKLFF.

This chain uses TRBV7-9 with TRBJ1-2, with D maybe TRBD1 (6 bases). Trimming pared 4 bases from V and 12 bases from J, leaving 12 bases between. CDR1 and CDR2 (germline): SEHNR, FQNEAQ (reference sequence). This CDR3 comprises 11 residues. CDR3 sequence: CASSSGTRHTF. The DNA for the CDR3 is TGTGCCAGCAGCTCCGGGACACGACACACCTTC.

This chain joins TRBV18 and TRBJ2-4; 8 nucleotides align to TRBD1. This CDR3 comprises 18 residues. The germline V gene encodes CDR1 KGHSH and CDR2 LQKENI. V was pared by 0 bases and J by 1 base, with 8 bases of the junction left unmatched. The CDR3 sequence: CASSPPFTGGQAKNIQYF. The DNA for the CDR3 is TGTGCCAGCTCACCACCATTCACAGGGGGTCAGGCCAAAAACATTCAGTACTTC.

This sequence joins TRBV19 and TRBJ1-2; tentative D call: TRBD1 (5 bases). Trimming stripped 3 bases from V and 6 bases from J, with 20 bases between. The CDR3 is 16 residues long. CDR1 and CDR2 (germline): LNHDA, SQIVND (reference sequence). The CDR3 nucleotides read TGTGCCAGTAGTATCGGCCTTGCAGGGAATTTACATGGCTACACCTTC. This sequence encodes CASSIGLAGNLHGYTF.

This sequence joins TRBV13 and TRBJ2-7; maybe TRBD1 (6 bases). V shed 4 bases and J shed 4 bases, with 11 bases lying between them. CDR3 length: 13 amino acids. Looked up from germline, CDR1 is PRHDT and CDR2 is FYEKMQ (reference sequence). CDR3 coding DNA: TGTGCCAGCAGCTCCCGGACAGCTTACGAGCAGTACTTC. Its translation is CASSSRTAYEQYF.

This clone was detected once. The chain uses TRBV5-5 and TRBJ1-4; the D gene is possibly TRBD1 (6 bases). Trimming took off 2 bases at V and 8 bases at J, with 10 bases between the two ends. This CDR3 region has 13 residues. CDR1 and CDR2 from the germline V gene are SGHKS and YYEKEE (reference sequence). CDR3 sequence reads: CASSFAGAEKLFF. The CDR3 DNA is TGTGCCAGCAGCTTCGCAGGGGCCGAAAAACTGTTTTTT. The whole variable domain, filled in from reference TRBV5-5 and TRBJ1-4, reads DAGVTQSPTHLIKTRGQQVTLRCSPISGHKSVSWYQQVLGQGPQFIFQYYEKEERGRGNFPDRFSARQFPNYSSELNVNALLLGDSALYLCASSFAGAEKLFFGSGTQLSVL.

The chain combines TRBV28 with TRBJ1-5; D uncertain. Germline V gives CDR1 MDHEN, CDR2 SYDVKM. V gave up 7 bases and J gave up 6 bases, with 13 bases separating them. The CDR3 loop spans 13 amino acids. DNA for the CDR3: TGTGCCAGCACTCATTTTCCGAGTCAGCCCCAGCATTTT. It specifies CASTHFPSQPQHF.

The rearrangement uses TRBV11-2 and TRBJ2-3; 8 bases are a match to TRBD2. With 4 bases clipped from V and 4 bases from J, the junction kept 10 bases outside the gene matches. Germline V CDR1 and CDR2: SGHAT, FQNNGV. The CDR3 has 16 amino acids. The CDR3, as DNA: TGTGCCAGCAGCTGGGGGGTCGGGAGGGGCGCAGATACGCAGTATTTT. It translates to CASSWGVGRGADTQYF.